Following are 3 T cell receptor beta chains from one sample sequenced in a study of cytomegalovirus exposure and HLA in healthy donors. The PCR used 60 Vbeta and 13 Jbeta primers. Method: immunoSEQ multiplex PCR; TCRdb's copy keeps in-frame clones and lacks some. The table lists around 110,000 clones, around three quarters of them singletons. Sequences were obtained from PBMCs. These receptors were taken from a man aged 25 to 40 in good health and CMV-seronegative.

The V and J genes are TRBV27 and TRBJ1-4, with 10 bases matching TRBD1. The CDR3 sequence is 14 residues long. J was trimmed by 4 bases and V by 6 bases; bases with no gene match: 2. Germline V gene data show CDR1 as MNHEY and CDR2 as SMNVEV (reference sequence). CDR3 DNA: TGTGCCAGCAGGTGGACAGGGGGTAATGAAAAACTGTTTTTT. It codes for CASRWTGGNEKLFF.

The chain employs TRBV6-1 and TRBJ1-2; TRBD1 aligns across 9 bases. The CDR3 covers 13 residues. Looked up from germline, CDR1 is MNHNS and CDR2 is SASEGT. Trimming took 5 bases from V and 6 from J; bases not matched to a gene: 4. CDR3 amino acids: CASSTGTGNGYTF. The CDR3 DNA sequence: TGTGCCAGCAGTACCGGGACAGGGAATGGCTACACCTTC.

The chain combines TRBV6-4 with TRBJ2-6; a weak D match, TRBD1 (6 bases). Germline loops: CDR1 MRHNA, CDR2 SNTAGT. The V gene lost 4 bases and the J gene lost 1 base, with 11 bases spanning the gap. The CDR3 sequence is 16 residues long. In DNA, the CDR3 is TGTGCCAGCAGTGGCTCGAGGGGGTCTGGGGCCAACGTCCTGACTTTC. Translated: CASSGSRGSGANVLTF.